This T cell receptor (beta chain) was sequenced in a study of shared clonotypes between healthy human individuals. In the source study's methods: Filtering differed since immunoSEQ provided only junctions, with no quality scores. Produced via immunoSEQ multiplex PCR; TCRdb's table is partial and in-frame only. From that table come the V and J calls and clone size; the DNA was used to work out D and trimming. The repertoire includes about 1.1 million clones, approximately 75% of them detected once, and 0.89% sits in the top ten. CDR1 and CDR2 (germline): SNHLY, FYNNEI. Trimming removed 6 bases from V and 2 bases from J; junction bases left unmatched: 6. The CDR3 spans 16 residues.

The source is a man aged 18 to 35 in good health. Some clones in this sample may be carry-over from other donors' samples. Sequencing was done on a sample of memory CD4+ T cells from PBMCs. Described subset: CD45RA-negative fraction. V is TRBV2 and J is TRBJ2-3, with 12 bases fitting TRBD1. The CDR3, as DNA: TGTGCCAGCAGATCAGGGACAGGGGGCCACACAGATACGCAGTATTTT. Translation gives CASRSGTGGHTDTQYF.